This TCR beta chain comes out of a study of human T cells and chemical hapten exposure. At the level of the study: Diphenylcyclopropenone was administered weekly to the scalp of patients throughout the roughly 25-week study.

The V end lost 3 bases, the J end lost 6 bases, and 13 bases lay between the germline ends. CDR3 length: 14 residues. Germline assignment: CDR1 SGHRS and CDR2 YFSETQ. Study observations and caveats: Significantly greater numbers of large CDR3 similarity clusters came from expanded TCRs than from controls.

TCRdb passed the RACE reads through MiXCR, listing each CDR3 protein once. The table shows roughly 90,000 distinct CDR3 sequences, with about a tenth occurring only once. This clonotype was detected ten times or more. Antigen unknown. Described time point: patch test 3, about 24 weeks after DPC sensitization. This sample's treatment: therapeutic diphenylcyclopropenone sensitization with weekly scalp DPC. Those who donated were patients with alopecia, 18 to 70 years of age, and suitable for DPC. Unseparated into fractions, whole blood served as the source from which total RNA was extracted. V is TRBV5-1 and J is TRBJ2-1, with D tentatively TRBD2 (6 bases). The source of this sequence is a woman aged 30 to 39 with alopecia areata. Some clones in this sample may be carry-over from other donors' samples. The sample here was whole blood, taken in connection with sensitization to the hapten diphenylcyclopropenone (DPC). The CDR3 bases are TGCGCCAGCAGCTCACGACTCGGGGGCAATGAGCAGTTCTTC. It yields the protein CASSSRLGGNEQFF.